This T cell receptor (beta chain) appears in the sequencing data of a study of human T cells and chemical hapten exposure. Background on the study: There were weekly diphenylcyclopropenone doses to the scalp for patients throughout the approximately 24-week study.

The CDR3 consists of 15 residues. From germline, CDR1 is SGHRS and CDR2 YFSETQ. The V end lost 0 bases, the J end lost 3 bases, and 11 bases lay between the germline ends. This clonotype occurred many times. Its matching antigen is unknown. TCRdb re-called the RACE reads with MiXCR, one entry per CDR3 protein. The sample shows 60,000 to 75,000 distinct CDR3 sequences, around 6.6% of them seen only once. Study findings and constraints: Every donor had alopecia, and their immune response may therefore differ from healthy people's. TCRs whose frequency exceeded 1 in 1000 remained the same following DPC sensitization.

The sample's time point: pre-sensitization, week 0. Treatment of the sample: therapeutic diphenylcyclopropenone sensitization with weekly scalp DPC. This chain connects TRBV5-1 to TRBJ2-3, with D possibly being TRBD2 (6 bases). The sample in question was whole blood, obtained in connection with sensitization to the hapten diphenylcyclopropenone (DPC). The source of this sequence is a woman aged 30 to 39 with alopecia areata. Some clones in this sample may be carry-over from other donors' samples. CDR3 DNA: TGCGCCAGCAGCTTGGTTAGCGGTACTACAGATACGCAGTATTTT. Protein product: CASSLVSGTTDTQYF.